This T cell receptor (beta chain) was recorded in a study of control samples from healthy donors and cancer patients. Produced via immunoSEQ multiplex PCR; TCRdb's table is partial and in-frame only. Of approximately 70,000 clones listed, over 85% are singletons. Germline V gene lookup returns CDR1 KGHSH and CDR2 LQKENI. There are 15 residues in the CDR3. Trimming removed 3 bases from V and 7 bases from J, with 16 bases in between. This TCR came from a man aged 55-75 years with colorectal cancer. This chain joins TRBV18 and TRBJ2-1; the D call may be TRBD1 or TRBD2 (5 bases each). Sequenced: PBMCs. The CDR3 loop reads CASSPLPGPWNEQFF. For the CDR3, the DNA is TGTGCCAGCTCACCCCTCCCGGGGCCCTGGAATGAGCAGTTCTTC. Drawing the rest from reference TRBV18 and TRBJ2-1, the complete variable domain is NAGVMQNPRHLVRRRGQEARLRCSPMKGHSHVYWYRQLPEEGLKFMVYLQKENIIDESGMPKERFSAEFPKEGPSILRIQQVVRGDSAAYFCASSPLPGPWNEQFFGPGTRLTVL.